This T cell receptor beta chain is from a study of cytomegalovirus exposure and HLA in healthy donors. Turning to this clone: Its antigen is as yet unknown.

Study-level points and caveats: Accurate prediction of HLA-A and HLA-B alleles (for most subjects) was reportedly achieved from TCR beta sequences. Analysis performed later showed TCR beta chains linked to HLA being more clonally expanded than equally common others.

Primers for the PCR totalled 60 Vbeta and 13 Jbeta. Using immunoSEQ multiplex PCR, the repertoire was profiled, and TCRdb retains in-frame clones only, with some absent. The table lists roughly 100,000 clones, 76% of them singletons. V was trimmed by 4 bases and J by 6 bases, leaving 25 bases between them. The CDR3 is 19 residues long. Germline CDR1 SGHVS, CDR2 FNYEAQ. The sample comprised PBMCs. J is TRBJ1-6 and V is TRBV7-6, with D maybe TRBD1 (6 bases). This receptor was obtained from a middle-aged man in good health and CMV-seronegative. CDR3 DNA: TGTGCCAGCAGCTCTGCGGGAGGGGGGTCTCTCCTAGGTAATTCACCCCTCCACTTT. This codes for CASSSAGGGSLLGNSPLHF.